A single T cell receptor (beta chain) is shown here with its context. This entry is derived from a study of CD8+ T cells in alopecia areata. Study as a whole: Patients received oral tofacitinib, 5 to 10 mg twice daily, for moderate-to-severe alopecia areata.

As the sequencing template, cDNA was produced by extracting RNA and reverse transcribing it. TCRdb keeps only in-frame clones here, not all; method: immunoSEQ multiplex PCR. The sample carries some 220,000 clones, less than 75% recorded once. Regarding treatment: oral pan-JAK inhibitor, 5-10 mg twice daily. J gave up 5 bases and V 0 bases, and 10 bases lay outside the gene matches. Looked up from germline, CDR1 is MGHRA and CDR2 is YSYEKL. The CDR3 consists of 17 residues. This chain joins TRBV4-1 and TRBJ1-1, with 9 bases lining up with TRBD1. This material consisted of CD4+ T cells sorted from blood, taken at week 4, from a patient treated with tofacitinib. This sequence was found in a human donor with alopecia areata. The CDR3 spells CASSQEITGGAGTEAFF. The DNA for the CDR3 is TGCGCCAGCAGCCAAGAAATTACAGGGGGCGCGGGGACTGAAGCTTTCTTT.